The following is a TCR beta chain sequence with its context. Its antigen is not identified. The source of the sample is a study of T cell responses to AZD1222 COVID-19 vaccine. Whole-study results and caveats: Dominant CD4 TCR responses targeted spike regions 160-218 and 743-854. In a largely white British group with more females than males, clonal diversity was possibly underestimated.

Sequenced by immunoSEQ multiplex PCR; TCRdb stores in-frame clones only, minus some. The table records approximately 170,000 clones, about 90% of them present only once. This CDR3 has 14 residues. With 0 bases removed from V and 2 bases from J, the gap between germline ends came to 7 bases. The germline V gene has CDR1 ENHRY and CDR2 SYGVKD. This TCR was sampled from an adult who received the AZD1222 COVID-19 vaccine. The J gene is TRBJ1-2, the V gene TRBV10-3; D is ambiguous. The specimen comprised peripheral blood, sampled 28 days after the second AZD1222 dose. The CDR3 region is CAISESTENYGYTF. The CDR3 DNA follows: TGTGCCATCAGTGAGTCGACGGAGAACTATGGCTACACCTTC.